The source of this T cell receptor (beta chain) is a study of T cell responses to AZD1222 COVID-19 vaccine. Study-level information: Second doses were pooled across both intervals (about 4 or about 12 weeks). Study results and caveats: There were repertoire samples only from the period after the peak T cell response. Distributed over spike, vaccine-associated CD4 TCRs predominated at 160-218 and 743-854. Increased Spike-specific TCR breadth and depth were observed after two AZD1222 doses.

Here immunoSEQ multiplex PCR was the method, and the copy in TCRdb shows in-frame clones only, minus some. Found here are over 45,000 clones, 80% to 90% of them singletons; the top ten hold 2%. In regard to this clone: Antigen: not known.

The CDR3 totals 16 residues. V shed 2 bases, J shed 0 bases, and the junction held 3 bases outside the gene matches. Germline V gene data show CDR1 as SGHTA and CDR2 as FQGTGA. This sequence was found in an adult in good health. The chain uses TRBV7-3 and TRBJ2-2; 7 nucleotides align to TRBD1. The sample in question was peripheral blood, obtained on day 0 of AZD1222 vaccination. CDR3 DNA sequence: TGTGCCAGCAGCTTATTCGGGACAGCGAACACCGGGGAGCTGTTTTTT. Residues: CASSLFGTANTGELFF.